This TCR beta chain was obtained from a study of cytomegalovirus exposure and HLA in healthy donors. About the study: Most genotyped donors, around 78% of 350 to 500, had Caucasian-associated genetic ancestry.

The PCR ran on 60 Vbeta and 13 Jbeta primers. The table came from immunoSEQ multiplex PCR; TCRdb's copy has only in-frame clones and leaves some out. The sample records about 97,000 clones, 65% to 85% being singletons. The CDR3 contains 14 residues. Germline V gene data show CDR1 as MNHNY and CDR2 as SVGAGI (reference sequence). V was clipped by 7 bases and J by 2 bases, with 12 bases between them. Turning to this clone: As yet, its antigen is unknown.

Study results and caveats: Relative to equally common others, HLA-associated TCR beta chains showed greater clonal expansion in a later analysis.

The sequence derives from a man between 35 and 55 years old in good health and CMV-seropositive. Specimen: PBMCs. V gene TRBV6-6 combines with J gene TRBJ1-3; tentative D call: TRBD1 (6 bases). The CDR3: CASKDSQTGNTIYF. The CDR3, as DNA: TGTGCCAGCAAGGACAGCCAAACTGGAAACACCATATATTTT.